Below, 28 T cell receptor beta chains from the same sample are listed, as sequenced in a study of glioma-infiltrating T cells (dated by TCRdb to the mid-2010s). The sequencer listed for this sample is Illumina MiSeq. TCR alpha and beta CDR3 regions were amplified with the iRepertoire nested amplicon-rescue multiplex PCR (arm-PCR) platform from RNA. TCRdb handled the public reads itself, with Q25 trimming in fastp and clone calling in MiXCR, and kept productive beta chains. Under each unique CDR3 protein, matching rows form one entry showing the most common genes and DNA. For this sample there are more than 100,000 distinct CDR3 sequences; around 31% appear just once. Of the sample, approximately 43% is held by the ten largest clones. The specimen sequenced was glioma tissue, nonneoplastic brain tissue, or PBMCs (not recorded which). These receptors were taken from a human donor with low-grade glioma or glioblastoma, undergoing nonglioma brain surgery, or in good health (not recorded which).

This clonotype was seen more than once but under ten times. This chain uses TRBV18 with TRBJ1-1; the D is unclear. Germline CDR1 KGHSH, CDR2 LQKENI. The CDR3 spans 13 residues. Trimming shortened V by 2 bases and J by 6 bases, and 10 bases separated the two germline ends. The CDR3 spells CASSPARASEAFF. The CDR3 DNA follows: TGTGCCAGCTCACCAGCCCGGGCGTCTGAAGCTTTCTTT.

This clonotype was found a few times. The gene calls are TRBV19 and TRBJ2-7; 9 bases map to TRBD1. Germline assignment: CDR1 LNHDA and CDR2 SQIVND (reference sequence). There are 16 residues in the CDR3. The J segment lost 4 bases and the V segment lost 6 bases, leaving 13 bases of the junction unmatched. The CDR3, as DNA: TGTGCCAGTAGCCCGGACAGGGGAATTGCGCGTTACGAGCAGTACTTC. This encodes CASSPDRGIARYEQYF.

CDR3 coding DNA: TGTGCCAGCAGCTTTCAATCACTCGGGACCGGGGAGCTGTTTTTT. Encoded protein: CASSFQSLGTGELFF. This chain uses TRBV7-8 with TRBJ2-2; D not certain. This CDR3 spans 15 amino acids. Trimming took 3 bases from V and 5 from J, leaving 13 bases between them. Germline V gives CDR1 SGHVS, CDR2 FQNEAQ.

The J gene is TRBJ1-4, the V gene TRBV3-1, with D possibly being TRBD1 (5 bases). Germline V CDR1 and CDR2: LGHDT, YNNKEL (reference sequence). The CDR3 length is 13 residues. V dropped 4 bases and J dropped 8 bases, with 11 bases sitting between them. CDR3 DNA: TGTGCCAGCAGCCCCAGGGTGTTCGAAAAACTGTTTTTT. It translates to CASSPRVFEKLFF.

This clonotype was recorded only once. A read error is possible here, since a much larger clone lies one base away. CDR3 sequence reads: CASSLARGLSQETQYF. The CDR3 bases are TGTGCCAGCAGTTTAGCCAGGGGGCTGTCCCAAGAGACCCAGTACTTC. The rearrangement uses TRBV28 and TRBJ2-5; 8 bases are a match to TRBD1. V lost 2 bases and J lost 1; bases outside the gene matches: 6. The germline gives CDR1 MDHEN, CDR2 SYDVKM. This CDR3 is built from 16 residues.

This sequence joins TRBV7-2 and TRBJ2-7, with no clear D. The CDR3 has 15 amino acids. Trimming removed 3 bases at V and 3 bases at J, with 15 bases between. Germline loops: CDR1 SGHTA, CDR2 FQGNSA. Written as DNA, the CDR3 is TGTGCCAGCAGCTTTACCGGGTCCCCAAACTACGAGCAGTACTTC. Translating it yields CASSFTGSPNYEQYF.

This clonotype was seen at least ten times. The chain combines TRBV20-1 with TRBJ1-1; tentatively, D is TRBD1 (5 bases). The CDR3 contains 11 residues. CDR1 is DFQATT, CDR2 SNEGSKA, per germline (reference sequence). V shed 4 bases and J shed 10 bases, with 13 bases lying between them. This chain's CDR3 is CSAKQDGRAFF. Written as DNA, the CDR3 is TGCAGTGCTAAACAGGACGGTCGAGCTTTCTTT.

V usage is TRBV18 and J usage is TRBJ1-2, with 10 bases that match TRBD1. V lost 3 bases, J lost 6 bases, and 13 bases stayed unmatched. Germline V gene data show CDR1 as KGHSH and CDR2 as LQKENI. The CDR3 loop spans 17 amino acids. The CDR3 bases are TGTGCCAGCTCACCTATAATCTCGGACAGGGGGGGGCATGGCTACACCTTC. Protein sequence: CASSPIISDRGGHGYTF.

V and J are TRBV7-2 and TRBJ2-1; TRBD2 matches 7 bases. Germline values: CDR1 SGHTA, CDR2 FQGNSA. The CDR3 runs to 15 residues. Trimming removed 5 bases from V and 5 bases from J; junction bases left unmatched: 9. The chain's CDR3 is CASSPVTSTHNEQFF. In DNA form, the CDR3 reads TGTGCCAGCAGCCCCGTGACTAGCACCCACAATGAGCAGTTCTTC.

This clonotype occurred many times. The chain links TRBV6-1 to TRBJ2-7, with 8 bases lining up with TRBD1. This CDR3 region has 18 residues. Germline V gene lookup returns CDR1 MNHNS and CDR2 SASEGT. V shed 6 bases and J 0 bases; nucleotides not matched to a gene: 16. The CDR3 reads CASSPVHGRQGSSYEQYF. As DNA, the CDR3 is TGTGCCAGCAGCCCAGTACACGGAAGACAGGGGAGCTCCTACGAGCAGTACTTC.

The count of this clonotype is one. This sequence may be a read error, since a much larger clone differs from it by one base. The chain combines TRBV5-1 with TRBJ2-5; the D is unclear. The germline V and J ends were trimmed by 3 bases and 6 bases, with 6 bases remaining between them. CDR1 is SGHRS and CDR2 is YFSETQ in the germline V gene. The CDR3 sequence is 11 residues long. CDR3 sequence reads: CASSYGQTQYF. The CDR3 region has the DNA TGCGCCAGCAGCTACGGCCAGACCCAGTACTTC.

This clonotype was counted ten times or more. This sequence joins TRBV5-4 and TRBJ1-4; tentatively, D is TRBD1 (5 bases). V was cut by 0 bases and J by 3 bases, with 6 bases left in between. Looked up from germline, CDR1 is SGHNT and CDR2 is YYREEE (reference sequence). The CDR3 is 14 amino acids. The DNA of the CDR3 is TGTGCCAGCAGCTTGGTGGGGCCTAATGAAAAACTGTTTTTT. As protein: CASSLVGPNEKLFF. The whole variable domain, filled in from reference TRBV5-4 and TRBJ1-4, reads ETGVTQSPTHLIKTRGQQVTLRCSSQSGHNTVSWYQQALGQGPQFIFQYYREEENGRGNFPPRFSGLQFPNYSSELNVNALELDDSALYLCASSLVGPNEKLFFGSGTQLSVL.

This clonotype was detected ten times or more. CDR3 DNA sequence: TGTGCCAGCAGCCAAGCATATAATTCACCCCTCCACTTT. Protein sequence: CASSQAYNSPLHF. The chain employs TRBV4-2 and TRBJ1-6; D is unresolved. The CDR3 contains 13 residues. The V end was cut by 1 base, the J end by 4 bases, with 2 bases between. Per the germline V gene, CDR1 is LGHNA and CDR2 is YNFKEQ.

This clonotype was seen only a few times. The J gene is TRBJ2-4, the V gene TRBV7-3, with 7 bases lining up with TRBD1. The germline gives CDR1 SGHTA, CDR2 FQGTGA. The CDR3 totals 13 residues. V gave up 7 bases and J gave up 8 bases; unmatched junction bases: 8. The CDR3 coding sequence is TGTGCCAGCACTTCGGCGACAGGGTACATTCAGTACTTC. It encodes CASTSATGYIQYF.

This clonotype was recorded at least ten times. The chain is built from TRBV7-2 and TRBJ2-1; tentative D call: TRBD1 (6 bases). The CDR3 consists of 16 residues. Looked up from germline, CDR1 is SGHTA and CDR2 is FQGNSA. Trimming pared 6 bases from V and 1 base from J, leaving 16 bases between. The CDR3 sequence is CASRRGTRASYNEQFF. The DNA for the CDR3 is TGTGCCAGCAGACGAGGGACACGGGCATCCTACAATGAGCAGTTCTTC.

This clonotype was counted at least ten times. The chain carries TRBV5-4 and TRBJ1-1; no reliable D call. Germline V gene sequence: CDR1 SGHNT, CDR2 YYREEE (reference sequence). The CDR3 runs to 15 residues. The V gene lost 6 bases and the J gene lost 2 bases, with 17 bases spanning the gap. CDR3 residues: CASNPDGLFNTEAFF. CDR3 sequence (DNA): TGTGCCAGCAACCCGGACGGACTCTTTAACACTGAAGCTTTCTTT.

Regarding this clonotype: A much larger clone is a single base away; this may be a read error. This chain uses TRBV28 with TRBJ1-2; D is undetermined. Looked up from germline, CDR1 is MDHEN and CDR2 is SYDVKM. The V gene lost 5 bases and the J gene lost 3 bases, with 7 bases spanning the gap. The CDR3 runs to 12 residues. The CDR3 nucleotides read TGTGCCAGCAGTCTTCGGGACTATGGCTACACCTTC. Its protein product is CASSLRDYGYTF.

In the case of this clonotype: This may come from a read error, since a much larger clone is one base off. The DNA is left out, because the CDR3 cannot be placed on it with certainty; the CDR3 is given as TCRdb lists it. The chain links TRBV7-2 to TRBJ1-3; the table's D call, TRBD1, was not checked against the DNA. Germline V gives CDR1 SGHTA, CDR2 FQGNSA. Including both end residues, the CDR3 is 18 amino acids long. The CDR3 here is CASKLRAGTDPSGNTIYF.

This clonotype has just a few counts. The V gene is TRBV18, the J gene TRBJ1-2; TRBD1 might be the D (5 bases). The CDR3 covers 15 residues. Between the trimmed V and J ends, which lost 0 bases and 4 bases, there was a span of 12 bases. CDR1 and CDR2 from the germline V gene are KGHSH and LQKENI. In DNA, the CDR3 is TGTGCCAGCTCACCACCTCAGACAGCGGGCTATGGCTACACCTTC. It translates to CASSPPQTAGYGYTF.

To note about this clonotype: This may come from a read error, since a much larger clone is one base off. The chain has TRBV11-2 and TRBJ1-1; D unclear. The CDR3 has 13 amino acids. CDR1 and CDR2 from the germline V gene are SGHAT and FQNNGV. In DNA form, the CDR3 reads TGTGCCAGCACCGGGAAGATGAAGACTGAAGCTTTCTTT. It is translated as CASTGKMKTEAFF.

CDR3 in DNA: TGTGCCAGCAGCCCAGCTGGTGAGCAGTTCTTC. Its protein is CASSPAGEQFF. The chain employs TRBV12-3 or TRBV12-4 and TRBJ2-1; no clear D. The CDR3 loop spans 11 amino acids. V lost 6 bases and J 9 bases, leaving 9 bases between the germline ends.

This clonotype was counted between two and nine times. V and J are TRBV4-1 and TRBJ2-7, with a possible D match to TRBD1 (7 bases). Per germline, CDR1 MGHRA and CDR2 YSYEKL. Trimming pared 1 base from V and 4 bases from J, leaving 20 bases between. The CDR3 has 17 amino acids. CDR3 amino acids: CASSQVKAGQTYYEQYF. The CDR3 nucleotides read TGCGCCAGCAGCCAAGTGAAGGCGGGACAGACCTATTACGAGCAGTACTTC.

The V and J genes are TRBV7-3 and TRBJ2-7; a weak D match, TRBD1 (6 bases). Germline assignment: CDR1 SGHTA and CDR2 FQGTGA. With 5 bases removed from V and 5 bases from J, the gap between germline ends came to 10 bases. This CDR3 is 12 amino acids long. Here the CDR3 reads CASSQQGNEQYF. CDR3 coding DNA: TGTGCCAGCAGCCAGCAGGGGAACGAGCAGTACTTC. The full variable domain, rest sourced from reference TRBV7-3 and TRBJ2-7, is GAGVSQTPSNKVTEKGKYVELRCDPISGHTALYWYRQSLGQGPEFLIYFQGTGAADDSGLPNDRFFAVRPEGSVSTLKIQRTERGDSAVYLCASSQQGNEQYFGPGTRLTVT.

About this clonotype: A read error may explain this, as a much larger clone is one base away. This chain joins TRBV7-9 and TRBJ1-1, with D maybe TRBD1 (5 bases). The CDR3 totals 13 residues. From germline, CDR1 is SEHNR and CDR2 FQNEAQ (reference sequence). CDR3 nucleotide sequence: TGTGCCACCAGCTTAGTGGGGGGCACTGAAGCTTTCTTT. It codes for CATSLVGGTEAFF.

Note on this clonotype: With a much larger clone just one base away, this may be a read error. V gene TRBV5-1 combines with J gene TRBJ2-1; D ambiguous. The CDR3 is 14 amino acids. CDR1 and CDR2 from the germline V gene are SGHRS and YFSETQ. Trimming stripped 2 bases from V and 12 bases from J, with 18 bases between. The DNA of the CDR3 is TGCGCCAGCAGCTTCCGCTTGTCCGATCATGGGCAGTTCTTC. Translating gives CASSFRLSDHGQFF.

This clonotype was counted at least ten times. This chain links TRBV19 with TRBJ2-3, with 7 bases aligning to TRBD2. V shed 4 bases, J shed 8 bases, and the junction held 9 bases outside the gene matches. The germline V gene has CDR1 LNHDA and CDR2 SQIVND (reference sequence). The CDR3 consists of 14 residues. CDR3 DNA sequence: TGTGCCAGTAGTACGCAGCGGGGCTGGAGTACGCAGTATTTT. Protein sequence: CASSTQRGWSTQYF.

This clonotype was found many times. The chain recombines TRBV6-4 with TRBJ2-3; 11 bases line up with TRBD2. The germline V gene has CDR1 MRHNA and CDR2 SNTAGT. This CDR3 is 15 amino acids long. Unmatched junction bases numbered 0, after V lost 0 bases and J lost 4 bases. CDR3 coding DNA: TGTGCCAGCAGTGACTCTAGCGGGGGGGCAGATACGCAGTATTTT. Residues: CASSDSSGGADTQYF.

V usage is TRBV12-3 or TRBV12-4 and J usage is TRBJ1-2, with D perhaps TRBD1 (6 bases). The CDR3 contains 12 residues. V lost 5 bases, J lost 8 bases, and 12 bases lay in between. CDR3 nucleotide sequence: TGTGCCAGCAGTCTGGACAGCTCCGGCTACACCTTC. It yields the protein CASSLDSSGYTF.